A single sample is the source of the 3 T cell receptor beta chains below, sequenced in a study of blood T cell repertoires in COVID-19. Assay: immunoSEQ multiplex PCR; the TCRdb copy retains only in-frame clones and omits some. This sample has 110,000 to 150,000 clones; around 82% occur once, and the top ten carry approximately 40%. Sequenced sample: peripheral blood. The receptors originated from a human donor in a cohort sampled during active COVID-19.

This clone was seen a single time. The chain has TRBV6-5 and TRBJ1-5; D remains unclear. With 4 bases removed from V and 7 bases from J, the gap between germline ends came to 14 bases. The CDR3 loop spans 14 amino acids. Germline V gene data show CDR1 as MNHEY and CDR2 as SVGAGI. CDR3 coding DNA: TGTGCCAGCAGTTTGGGGAGGGAGGAACAGCCCCAGCATTTT. The encoded protein is CASSLGREEQPQHF.

DNA for the CDR3: TGTGCCAGCAGCTTGGCAGGGTCCGACGAGACCCAGTACTTC. It encodes CASSLAGSDETQYF. The V gene is TRBV5-4, the J gene TRBJ2-5; D perhaps matches TRBD1 (5 bases). CDR3 size: 14 residues. Trimming took off 0 bases at V and 5 bases at J, with 11 bases between the two ends. Germline V gene sequence: CDR1 SGHNT, CDR2 YYREEE (reference sequence).

This clone showed up just once. The V gene is TRBV5-4, the J gene TRBJ1-4; D unclear. Germline V CDR1 and CDR2: SGHNT, YYREEE (reference sequence). V was clipped by 0 bases and J by 6 bases, with 9 bases between them. The CDR3 runs to 14 residues. The CDR3, as DNA: TGTGCCAGCAGCTTGGCCGGGTTGGATGAAAAACTGTTTTTT. Amino acids: CASSLAGLDEKLFF.